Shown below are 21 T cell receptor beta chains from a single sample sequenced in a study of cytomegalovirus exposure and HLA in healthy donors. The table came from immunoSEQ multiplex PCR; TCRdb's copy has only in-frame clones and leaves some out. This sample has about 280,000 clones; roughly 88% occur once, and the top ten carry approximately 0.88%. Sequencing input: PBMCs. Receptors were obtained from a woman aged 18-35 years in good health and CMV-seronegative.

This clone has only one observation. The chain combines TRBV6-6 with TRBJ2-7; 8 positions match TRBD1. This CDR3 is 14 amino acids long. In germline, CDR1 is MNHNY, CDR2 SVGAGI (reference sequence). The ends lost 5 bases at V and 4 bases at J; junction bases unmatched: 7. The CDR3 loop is CASSKQGVRYEQYF. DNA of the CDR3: TGTGCCAGCAGTAAACAGGGGGTTAGGTACGAGCAGTACTTC.

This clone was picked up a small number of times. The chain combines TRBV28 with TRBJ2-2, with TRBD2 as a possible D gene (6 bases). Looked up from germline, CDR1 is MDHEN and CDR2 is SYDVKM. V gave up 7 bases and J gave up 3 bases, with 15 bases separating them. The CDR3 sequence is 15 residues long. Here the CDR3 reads CASTPTGVYTGELFF. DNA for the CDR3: TGTGCCAGCACACCGACGGGGGTTTACACCGGGGAGCTGTTTTTT.

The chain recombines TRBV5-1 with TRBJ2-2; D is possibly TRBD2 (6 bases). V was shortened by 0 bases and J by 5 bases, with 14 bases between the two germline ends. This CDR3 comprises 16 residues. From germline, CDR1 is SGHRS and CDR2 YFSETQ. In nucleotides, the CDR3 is TGCGCCAGCAGCTTGGTGTCGGGGGACCCTACCGGGGAGCTGTTTTTT. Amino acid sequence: CASSLVSGDPTGELFF. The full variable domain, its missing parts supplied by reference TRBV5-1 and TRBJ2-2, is KAGVTQTPRYLIKTRGQQVTLSCSPISGHRSVSWYQQTPGQGLQFLFEYFSETQRNKGNFPGRFSGRQFSNSRSEMNVSTLELGDSALYLCASSLVSGDPTGELFFGEGSRLTVL.

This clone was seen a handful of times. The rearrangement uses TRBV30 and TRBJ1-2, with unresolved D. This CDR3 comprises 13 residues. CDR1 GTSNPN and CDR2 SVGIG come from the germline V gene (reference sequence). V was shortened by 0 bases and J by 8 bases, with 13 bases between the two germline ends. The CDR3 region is CAWSVRREEGYTF. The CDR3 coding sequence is TGTGCCTGGAGTGTACGAAGGGAGGAGGGCTACACCTTC.

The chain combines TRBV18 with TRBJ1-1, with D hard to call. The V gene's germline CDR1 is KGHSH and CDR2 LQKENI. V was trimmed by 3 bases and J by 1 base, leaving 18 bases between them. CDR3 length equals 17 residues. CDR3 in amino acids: CASSPVRAGEGNTEAFF. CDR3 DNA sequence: TGTGCCAGCTCACCGGTACGGGCCGGCGAGGGGAACACTGAAGCTTTCTTT.

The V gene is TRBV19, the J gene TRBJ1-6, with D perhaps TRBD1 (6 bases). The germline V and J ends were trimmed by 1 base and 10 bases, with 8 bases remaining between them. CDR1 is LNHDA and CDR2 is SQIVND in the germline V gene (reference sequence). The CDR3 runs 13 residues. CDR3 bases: TGTGCCAGTAGTATAGCGACAGGCTCACCCCTCCACTTT. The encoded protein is CASSIATGSPLHF.

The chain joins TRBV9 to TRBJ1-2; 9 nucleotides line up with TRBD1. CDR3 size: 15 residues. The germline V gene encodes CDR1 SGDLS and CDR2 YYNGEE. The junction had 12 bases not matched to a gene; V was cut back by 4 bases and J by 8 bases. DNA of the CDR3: TGTGCCAGCAGCCTCTGGACAGGGGAGCTCGAGGGCTACACCTTC. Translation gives CASSLWTGELEGYTF.

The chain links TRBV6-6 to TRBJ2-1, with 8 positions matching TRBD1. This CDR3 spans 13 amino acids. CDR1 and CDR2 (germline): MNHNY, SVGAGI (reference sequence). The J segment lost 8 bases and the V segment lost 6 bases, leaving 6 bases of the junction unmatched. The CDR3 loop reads CASSPRGLDEQFF. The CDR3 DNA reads TGTGCCAGCAGCCCCAGGGGGCTCGATGAGCAGTTCTTC.

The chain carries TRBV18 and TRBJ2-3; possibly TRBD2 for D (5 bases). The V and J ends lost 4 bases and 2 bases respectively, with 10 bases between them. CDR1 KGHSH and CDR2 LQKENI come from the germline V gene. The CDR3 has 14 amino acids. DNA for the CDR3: TGTGCCAGCTCACTGGACTCTAACACAGATACGCAGTATTTT. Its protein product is CASSLDSNTDTQYF.

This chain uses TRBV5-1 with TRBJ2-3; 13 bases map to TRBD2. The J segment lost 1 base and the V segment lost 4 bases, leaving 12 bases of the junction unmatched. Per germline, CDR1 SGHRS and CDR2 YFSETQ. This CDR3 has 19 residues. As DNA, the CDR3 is TGCGCCAGCAGCCCCCGGACTAGCGGGAGTAGGGGGGGCACAGATACGCAGTATTTT. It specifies CASSPRTSGSRGGTDTQYF.

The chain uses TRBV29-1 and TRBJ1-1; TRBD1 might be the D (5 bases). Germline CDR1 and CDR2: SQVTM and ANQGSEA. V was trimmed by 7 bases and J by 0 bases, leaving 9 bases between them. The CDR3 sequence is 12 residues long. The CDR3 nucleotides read TGCAGCGCTGGACAAGTGAACACTGAAGCTTTCTTT. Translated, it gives CSAGQVNTEAFF.

The CDR3 region has the DNA TGTGCCAGCAGCTCGAGTATAAGACTAGCGGGAACGGGCGAGCAGTACTTC. Its protein product is CASSSSIRLAGTGEQYF. The chain carries TRBV5-5 and TRBJ2-7; 11 bases are a match to TRBD2. J was trimmed by 6 bases and V by 3 bases; bases with no gene match: 14. Germline CDR1 and CDR2: SGHKS and YYEKEE (reference sequence). CDR3 length: 17 residues. The full variable domain, with the rest looked up from reference TRBV5-5 and TRBJ2-7, is DAGVTQSPTHLIKTRGQQVTLRCSPISGHKSVSWYQQVLGQGPQFIFQYYEKEERGRGNFPDRFSARQFPNYSSELNVNALLLGDSALYLCASSSSIRLAGTGEQYFGPGTRLTVT.

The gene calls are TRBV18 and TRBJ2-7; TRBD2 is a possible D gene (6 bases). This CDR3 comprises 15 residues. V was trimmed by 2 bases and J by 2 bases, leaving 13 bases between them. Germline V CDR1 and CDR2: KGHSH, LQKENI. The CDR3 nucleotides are TGTGCCAGCTCACCAGATCGGACGGGGGCCTACGAGCAGTACTTC. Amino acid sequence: CASSPDRTGAYEQYF.

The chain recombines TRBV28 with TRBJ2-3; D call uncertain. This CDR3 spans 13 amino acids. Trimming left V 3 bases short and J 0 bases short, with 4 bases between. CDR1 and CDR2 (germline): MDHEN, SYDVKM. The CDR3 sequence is CASSFSSTDTQYF. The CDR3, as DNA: TGTGCCAGCAGTTTTTCGAGCACAGATACGCAGTATTTT.

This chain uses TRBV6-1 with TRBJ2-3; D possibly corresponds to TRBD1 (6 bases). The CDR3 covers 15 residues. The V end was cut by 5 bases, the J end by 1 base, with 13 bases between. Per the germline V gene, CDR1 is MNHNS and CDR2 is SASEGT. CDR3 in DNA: TGTGCCAGCAGTAAAACAGGGTCTCGCACAGATACGCAGTATTTT. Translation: CASSKTGSRTDTQYF.

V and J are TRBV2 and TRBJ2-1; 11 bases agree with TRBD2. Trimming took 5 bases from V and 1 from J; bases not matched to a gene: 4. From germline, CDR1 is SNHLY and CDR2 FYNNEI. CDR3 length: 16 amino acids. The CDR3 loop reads CASSTLAGGSYNEQFF. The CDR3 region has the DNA TGTGCCAGCAGTACCCTAGCGGGAGGATCCTACAATGAGCAGTTCTTC.

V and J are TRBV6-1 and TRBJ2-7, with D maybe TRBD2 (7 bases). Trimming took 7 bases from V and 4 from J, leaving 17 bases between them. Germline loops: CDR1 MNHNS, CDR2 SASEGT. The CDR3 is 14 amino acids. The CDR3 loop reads CASIIGGGFYEQYF. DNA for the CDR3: TGTGCCAGCATCATTGGGGGGGGCTTTTACGAGCAGTACTTC.

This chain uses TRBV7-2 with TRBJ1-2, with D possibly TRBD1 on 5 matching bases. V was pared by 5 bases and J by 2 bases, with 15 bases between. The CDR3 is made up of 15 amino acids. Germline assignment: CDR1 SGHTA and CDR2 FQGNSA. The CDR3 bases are TGTGCCAGCAGCCCCCCGACAGACACAAACTATGGCTACACCTTC. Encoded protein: CASSPPTDTNYGYTF.

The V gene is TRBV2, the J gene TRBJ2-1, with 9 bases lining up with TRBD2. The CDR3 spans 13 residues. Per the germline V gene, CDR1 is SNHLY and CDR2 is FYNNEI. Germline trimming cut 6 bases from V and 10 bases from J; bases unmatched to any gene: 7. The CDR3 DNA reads TGTGCCAGCAGCTACGGACTAGCGCCAGAGCAGTTCTTC. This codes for CASSYGLAPEQFF.

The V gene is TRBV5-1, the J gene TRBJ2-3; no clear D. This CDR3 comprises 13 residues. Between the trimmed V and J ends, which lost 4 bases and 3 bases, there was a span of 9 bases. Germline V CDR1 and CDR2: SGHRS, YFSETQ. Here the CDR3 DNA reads TGCGCCAGCAGCCCAGATTTGACAGATACGCAGTATTTT. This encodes CASSPDLTDTQYF.

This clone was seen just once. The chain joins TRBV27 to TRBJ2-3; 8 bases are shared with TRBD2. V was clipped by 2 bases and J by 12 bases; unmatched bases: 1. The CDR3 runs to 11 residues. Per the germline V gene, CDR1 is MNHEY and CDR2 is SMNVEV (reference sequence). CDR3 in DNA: TGTGCCAGCAGTTTAGGGACTAGTCAGTATTTT. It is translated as CASSLGTSQYF.